These 14 T cell receptor beta chains were sequenced from one sample in a study of lymphopenia after photon versus proton radiotherapy. Using immunoSEQ multiplex PCR, the repertoire was profiled, and TCRdb retains in-frame clones only, with some absent. The sample holds some 16,000 clones, 84% seen once. Source: peripheral blood, taken from a patient treated with proton-based radiotherapy. The source of these receptors is a man between 65 and 80 years old with pancreatic cancer.

The chain combines TRBV19 with TRBJ2-1; TRBD2 agrees at 7 bases. CDR3 length: 14 residues. V trimming: 3 bases; J trimming: 5 bases; junction bases outside the gene matches: 4. Germline CDR1 LNHDA, CDR2 SQIVND (reference sequence). CDR3 loop: CASSMGLLNNEQFF. In DNA, the CDR3 is TGTGCCAGTAGTATGGGACTACTGAACAATGAGCAGTTCTTC.

The sample holds one count of this clone. V usage is TRBV5-1 and J usage is TRBJ2-7; TRBD1 aligns across 8 bases. The CDR3 is 15 amino acids. The J segment lost 2 bases and the V segment lost 4 bases, leaving 8 bases of the junction unmatched. CDR1 is SGHRS, CDR2 YFSETQ, per germline. CDR3 DNA: TGCGCCAGCAGCGCCGGGCAGGGGGCAACCTACGAGCAGTACTTC. Protein product: CASSAGQGATYEQYF.

This chain links TRBV19 with TRBJ2-4; D remains ambiguous. This CDR3 has 16 residues. Deletions cut 5 bases from V and 5 bases from J, with 19 bases between. CDR1 LNHDA and CDR2 SQIVND come from the germline V gene (reference sequence). CDR3 region: CASSPAFYSVENIQYF. CDR3 coding DNA: TGTGCCAGTAGTCCCGCCTTTTACAGCGTGGAAAACATTCAGTACTTC.

The chain joins TRBV27 to TRBJ1-5, with a possible D match to TRBD1 (5 bases). Germline-derived CDR1 and CDR2 are MNHEY and SMNVEV (reference sequence). Trimming took 1 base from V and 6 from J, leaving 13 bases between them. CDR3 length: 15 amino acids. CDR3 in amino acids: CASSLFGQGIQPQHF. CDR3 nucleotide sequence: TGTGCCAGCAGTTTATTTGGTCAGGGAATTCAGCCCCAGCATTTT.

The rearrangement uses TRBV7-2 and TRBJ1-1; possible D gene TRBD1, 5 bases. The CDR3 covers 15 residues. CDR1 and CDR2 (germline): SGHTA, FQGNSA. V lost 5 bases and J 2 bases, leaving 15 bases between the germline ends. CDR3 nucleotide sequence: TGTGCCAGCAGCCGGCGGGTGGGGCTAAACACTGAAGCTTTCTTT. Protein: CASSRRVGLNTEAFF.

In regard to this clone: Within the sample, other DNA sequences also encode this same CDR3. The rearrangement joins TRBV9 to TRBJ2-7; D gene uncertain. The V end lost 0 bases, the J end lost 0 bases, and 7 bases lay between the germline ends. The CDR3 is made up of 14 amino acids. The V gene's germline CDR1 is SGDLS and CDR2 YYNGEE. The CDR3 DNA reads TGTGCCAGCAGCGTAGTTCCTAGCTCCTACGAGCAGTACTTC. This gives the protein CASSVVPSSYEQYF.

The gene calls are TRBV18 and TRBJ2-5; 10 positions agree with TRBD2. CDR1 KGHSH and CDR2 LQKENI come from the germline V gene. Trimming took 0 bases from V and 5 from J; bases not matched to a gene: 6. The CDR3 totals 16 residues. The CDR3 nucleotides read TGTGCCAGCTCACCACCGAGCGGGAGGGCCAGGGAGACCCAGTACTTC. It specifies CASSPPSGRARETQYF.

CDR3 coding DNA: TGTGCCAGTAGTAGGACTAGCGGGAGCTCCTACAATGAGCAGTTCTTC. This gives the protein CASSRTSGSSYNEQFF. This chain uses TRBV19 with TRBJ2-1; 13 bases are a match to TRBD2. V shed 4 bases, J shed 0 bases, and the junction held 0 bases outside the gene matches. The germline V gene has CDR1 LNHDA and CDR2 SQIVND (reference sequence). The CDR3 is 16 amino acids.

This clone is a singleton in its sample. This chain links TRBV30 with TRBJ1-1, with 7 positions matching TRBD1. V lost 3 bases to trimming and J lost 1 base; unmatched junction nucleotides: 11. Per germline, CDR1 GTSNPN and CDR2 SVGIG (reference sequence). The CDR3 totals 16 residues. The DNA of the CDR3 is TGTGCCTGGAGCCGCAGATCGGGACAGTGGAACACTGAAGCTTTCTTT. It specifies CAWSRRSGQWNTEAFF.

The V and J genes are TRBV19 and TRBJ2-7; 9 nucleotides align to TRBD1. Trimming removed 5 bases from V and 6 bases from J; junction bases left unmatched: 11. The CDR3 sequence is 15 residues long. From germline, CDR1 is LNHDA and CDR2 SQIVND (reference sequence). CDR3 DNA: TGTGCCAGTAGTCCGGGGACAGGGAGGAGCGGCGAGCAGTACTTC. Protein: CASSPGTGRSGEQYF.

The chain is built from TRBV15 and TRBJ1-1; 10 bases map to TRBD1. The CDR3 runs to 15 residues. Losses at the gene ends were 3 bases for V and 10 bases for J; bases not matched to a gene: 11. The germline gives CDR1 LNHNV, CDR2 YYDKDF (reference sequence). The CDR3 protein is CATSRPGQGTFGAFF. In DNA, the CDR3 is TGTGCCACCAGCAGGCCGGGACAGGGGACGTTTGGAGCTTTCTTT.

The chain carries TRBV5-1 and TRBJ2-1; 8 nucleotides line up with TRBD2. Germline CDR1 is SGHRS and CDR2 is YFSETQ. Losses at the gene ends were 2 bases for V and 2 bases for J; bases not matched to a gene: 3. The CDR3 is 15 amino acids. CDR3 nucleotides: TGCGCCAGCAGCTTTGCGGGGGGACCCTACAATGAGCAGTTCTTC. This sequence encodes CASSFAGGPYNEQFF. The variable domain in full, completed from reference TRBV5-1 and TRBJ2-1, reads KAGVTQTPRYLIKTRGQQVTLSCSPISGHRSVSWYQQTPGQGLQFLFEYFSETQRNKGNFPGRFSGRQFSNSRSEMNVSTLELGDSALYLCASSFAGGPYNEQFFGPGTRLTVL.

V and J are TRBV1 and TRBJ2-7; TRBD2 is the table's D call, not checked against the DNA. TRBV1 is a known pseudogene. This CDR3 is 15 amino acids long. Written as DNA, the CDR3 is TGTGCCAGCAGCCAAGATTCTAGCGGATCCTACGAGCAGTACTTC. It encodes CASSQDSSGSYEQYF.

This clone was picked up one time. The V and J genes are TRBV5-5 and TRBJ1-4; D unresolved. CDR3 length: 14 residues. Trimming pared 4 bases from V and 0 bases from J, leaving 7 bases between. The germline V gene has CDR1 SGHKS and CDR2 YYEKEE (reference sequence). CDR3 sequence: CASSPFATNEKLFF. CDR3 nucleotide sequence: TGTGCCAGCAGCCCGTTTGCAACTAATGAAAAACTGTTTTTT.